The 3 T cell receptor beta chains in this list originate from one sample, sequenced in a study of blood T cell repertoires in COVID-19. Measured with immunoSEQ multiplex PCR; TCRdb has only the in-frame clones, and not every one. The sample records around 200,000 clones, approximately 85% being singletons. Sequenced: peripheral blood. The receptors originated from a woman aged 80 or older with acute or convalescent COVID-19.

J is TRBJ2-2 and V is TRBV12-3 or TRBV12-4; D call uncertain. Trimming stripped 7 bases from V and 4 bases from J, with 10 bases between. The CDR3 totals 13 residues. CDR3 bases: TGTGCCAGCACGGTAGCCGCCACCGGGGAGCTGTTTTTT. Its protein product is CASTVAATGELFF.

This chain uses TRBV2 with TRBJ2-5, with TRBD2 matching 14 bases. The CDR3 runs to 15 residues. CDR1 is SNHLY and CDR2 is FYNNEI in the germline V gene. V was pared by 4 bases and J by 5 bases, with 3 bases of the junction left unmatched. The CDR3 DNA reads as TGTGCCAGCAGTGGGACTAGCGGGAGGAGGGAGACCCAGTACTTC. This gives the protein CASSGTSGRRETQYF.

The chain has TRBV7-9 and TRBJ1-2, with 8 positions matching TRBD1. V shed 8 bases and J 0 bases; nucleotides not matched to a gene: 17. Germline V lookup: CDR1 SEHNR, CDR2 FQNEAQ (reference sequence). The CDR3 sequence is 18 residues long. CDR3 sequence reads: CASSTRDRGRTANYGYTF. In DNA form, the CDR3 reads TGTGCCAGCTCCACCCGTGACAGGGGACGAACTGCTAACTATGGCTACACCTTC.